This TCR beta chain was sequenced for a study of tumor-infiltrating lymphocytes in localized non-small cell lung cancer (TCRdb year 2021). For the wider study: Patients whose samples were collected after neoadjuvant chemotherapy, as well as both smokers and never-smokers and several histologies, were included in the cohort. Each patient provided resected tumor tissue plus uninvolved lung tissue from the same patient, with the uninvolved lung tissue described as non-adjacent to the tumor. TCR sequencing was one of several integrated assays, alongside flow cytometry, multiplex immunofluorescence, RNA-seq, exome sequencing and proteomics, applied to the same patients. The overall ICON cohort was composed of 150 surgical patients with localized non-small cell lung cancer whose tumors were resected. For more than 45 patients, immunoSEQ T-cell fraction was compared between paired tumor and uninvolved lung. Summary of the overall study and its limitations: Recurrence-free survival showed no association with tumor T-cell fraction measured by TCR sequencing (p = 0.61). Different pieces of the same tissue were used for different assays, so technical variation could not be separated from intratumor heterogeneity. TCR-derived T-cell fraction did not differ between the flow cytometry-defined immunotypes IM1 (good prognosis) and IM2 (poor prognosis). TCRbeta sequencing supported higher T cell infiltration in tumors than in uninvolved lung tissue, consistent with immunofluorescence CD3 counts. Because assay coverage varied across patients depending on available tissue quantity, TCR sequencing was performed for only a subset of the cohort.

This clone was observed a few times. Its antigen remains unidentified. Nothing much larger sits one base from this clone, and base qualities are not available. The first patient joined ICON in the first half of 2016, and enrollment wrapped up when the last patient was enrolled in September 2018. From a subcohort of about 80 patients, fresh tumor and matched uninvolved tissue were collected for in-depth immune analyses, including TCR sequencing. TCR sequencing was performed on DNA isolated from bulk tissue, without cell sorting. Including cysteine and phenylalanine, the CDR3 has 15 amino acids. Only the CDR3 DNA stays, 45 bases, in frame from base 1. Trimming removed 5 bases from V and 1 base from J, leaving 14 bases between the germline ends. The germline V gene encodes CDR1 SGHTA and CDR2 FQGNSA. The T-cell fraction in tumor and uninvolved lung tissue was obtained from TCR sequencing using the immunoSEQ assay. Per the authors' processing: For survival analysis, patients were divided into high (upper tertile) and low (lower two tertiles) T-cell fraction groups, which were compared by log-rank test. A signed-rank test was used to check for differences in T-cell fraction between paired tumor and uninvolved lung. The immuneACCESS repertoire file appears here via TCRdb, limited to in-frame rearrangements. These files lack a portion of the clones; in checked studies, under half of the deficit traces to unresolved V genes, and the cause of the others is not known. The D gene and trimming were derived from the DNA, and the V and J assignments and clone size from that table. This sample has roughly 12,000 clones in its table, and roughly 67% of those were observed once. The leading ten clones occupy 7% of the sample.

Sequencing was performed on lung tumor tissue. The origin of this receptor is a human donor with non-small cell lung cancer. The chain joins TRBV7-2 to TRBJ1-2, with no confident D gene call. The CDR3 in this case is CASSPAKGFNYGYTF. The DNA sequence follows: TGTGCCAGCAGCCCAGCTAAGGGTTTTAACTATGGCTACACCTTC.